This passage covers 13 T cell receptor beta chains from one sample sequenced in a study of blood T cells in healthy people across ages. Then a second PCR, running about 6 to 11 cycles, was carried out with a sample-barcoded 5' primer and a J-beta primer mix. TCRdb recomputed calls from the 5' RACE reads with MiXCR, one row per CDR3 protein. The table shows more than 1,000,000 distinct CDR3 sequences, with less than 25% occurring only once. These data were also reused for a study on T cells of mothers and their children.

Sequencing used blood. The receptors shown here come from a girl aged 2-10 years in good health.

There are many counts of this clonotype. This chain links TRBV7-9 with TRBJ2-5; D is perhaps TRBD1 (6 bases). Trimming removed 5 bases at V and 3 bases at J, with 16 bases between. The CDR3 contains 15 residues. Germline V gene sequence: CDR1 SEHNR, CDR2 FQNEAQ (reference sequence). This chain's CDR3 is CASSLRTEVKETQYF. In DNA, the CDR3 is TGTGCCAGCAGCCTCAGGACAGAGGTGAAAGAGACCCAGTACTTC.

This clonotype was seen just once. This rearrangement joins TRBV6-1 to TRBJ2-5; TRBD2 matches 7 bases. The CDR3 spans 16 residues. The germline gives CDR1 MNHNS, CDR2 SASEGT. The trim removed 0 bases at V and 4 bases at J, leaving 8 bases unmatched. This CDR3 reads CASSEARGSLGETQYF. The CDR3 bases are TGTGCCAGCAGTGAAGCGCGGGGGTCGTTAGGAGAGACCCAGTACTTC.

The J gene is TRBJ1-2, the V gene TRBV12-3 or TRBV12-4, with D possibly matching TRBD1 (6 bases). V lost 6 bases and J lost 8, with 16 bases in between. This CDR3 spans 13 amino acids. DNA for the CDR3: TGTGCCAGCAGCGCCGGGACATCTAAGGGCTACACCTTC. This gives the protein CASSAGTSKGYTF.

This clonotype has a handful of counts. This chain connects TRBV10-3 to TRBJ2-1, with D perhaps TRBD1 (5 bases). Germline V gene data show CDR1 as ENHRY and CDR2 as SYGVKD. CDR3 size: 13 residues. Trimming cost V 6 bases and J 5 bases, with 11 bases left between them. CDR3 DNA sequence: TGTGCCATCAGGAGAGACAGTAACAATGAGCAGTTCTTC. Protein sequence: CAIRRDSNNEQFF.

This clonotype was counted a few times. The chain carries TRBV10-3 and TRBJ2-7; D is undetermined. This CDR3 is built from 18 residues. The V end was cut by 0 bases, the J end by 5 bases, with 23 bases between. Germline CDR1 reads ENHRY; CDR2 reads SYGVKD. The CDR3 nucleotides read TGTGCCATCAGTGAGTCTAGCCGGGCCAACCTCGGTTTCCACGAGCAGTACTTC. Protein product: CAISESSRANLGFHEQYF.

In this sample, this clonotype turned up a few times. The chain employs TRBV12-3 or TRBV12-4 and TRBJ2-5; weak D call: TRBD2 (5 bases). V lost 8 bases and J 2 bases, leaving 12 bases between the germline ends. This CDR3 has 13 amino acids. The CDR3 region has the DNA TGTGCCAGCCGTTCGGAGGTTCAAGAGACCCAGTACTTC. This encodes CASRSEVQETQYF.

This clonotype was recorded a few times. This chain joins TRBV6-2 or TRBV6-3 and TRBJ2-3; D gene ambiguous. With 2 bases removed from V and 1 base from J, the gap between germline ends came to 13 bases. The CDR3 totals 16 residues. Germline assignment: CDR1 MNHEY and CDR2 SVGEGT. The chain's CDR3 is CASSYGLGRRTDTQYF. As DNA, the CDR3 is TGTGCCAGCAGTTACGGCTTGGGCAGGCGCACAGATACGCAGTATTTT.

The chain recombines TRBV12-3 or TRBV12-4 with TRBJ2-3, with TRBD2 as a possible D gene (6 bases). Trimming shortened V by 6 bases and J by 3 bases, and 16 bases separated the two germline ends. The CDR3 extends over 15 amino acids. CDR3 nucleotides: TGTGCCAGCAGCCCACCTACGGACTATACAGATACGCAGTATTTT. The encoded protein is CASSPPTDYTDTQYF.

There are a few counts of this clonotype. The chain joins TRBV4-2 to TRBJ1-5, with a possible D match to TRBD1 (5 bases). The CDR3 extends over 18 amino acids. Germline CDR1 LGHNA, CDR2 YNFKEQ. Trimming took 1 base from V and 4 from J, leaving 20 bases between them. The chain's CDR3 is CASSQGLSGRGPNQPQHF. The CDR3 DNA is TGTGCCAGCAGCCAAGGATTGAGTGGACGGGGACCGAATCAGCCCCAGCATTTT.

This clonotype was picked up a small number of times. DNA for the CDR3: TGTGCCAGCAGTTCGGGTTTTATAATAGATTCACCCCTCCACTTT. Encoded protein: CASSSGFIIDSPLHF. The chain couples TRBV27 to TRBJ1-6; D ambiguous. V lost 4 bases, J lost 8 bases, and 15 bases lay in between. CDR3 length equals 15 residues. In germline, CDR1 is MNHEY, CDR2 SMNVEV (reference sequence).

This clonotype was seen more than once but under ten times. The CDR3 reads CASSQVQVQGAQPQHF. The DNA for the CDR3 is TGCGCCAGCAGCCAAGTCCAAGTACAGGGTGCCCAGCCCCAGCATTTT. V and J are TRBV4-1 and TRBJ1-5; a possible D gene is TRBD1 (6 bases). This CDR3 is 16 amino acids long. Germline assignment: CDR1 MGHRA and CDR2 YSYEKL. Trimming took 1 base from V and 7 from J, leaving 17 bases between them.

The V call is TRBV20-1, the J call TRBJ2-1; D is perhaps TRBD2 (6 bases). The CDR3 covers 16 residues. Germline CDR1 DFQATT, CDR2 SNEGSKA (reference sequence). The V and J ends lost 4 bases and 1 base respectively, with 17 bases between them. The CDR3 DNA sequence: TGCAGTGCTACAGGACTATTATATATGTCCTACAATGAGCAGTTCTTC. It codes for CSATGLLYMSYNEQFF.

V and J are TRBV7-2 and TRBJ1-4; D call uncertain. V was cut by 2 bases and J by 8 bases, with 6 bases left in between. Per the germline V gene, CDR1 is SGHTA and CDR2 is FQGNSA. The CDR3 sequence is 12 residues long. The CDR3 loop is CASSLPGEKLFF. Here the CDR3 DNA reads TGTGCCAGCAGCTTACCGGGGGAAAAACTGTTTTTT. Full variable domain (rest looked up from reference TRBV7-2 and TRBJ1-4): GAGVSQSPSNKVTEKGKDVELRCDPISGHTALYWYRQSLGQGLEFLIYFQGNSAPDKSGLPSDRFSAERTGGSVSTLTIQRTQQEDSAVYLCASSLPGEKLFFGSGTQLSVL.